The clone carrying this T cell receptor (beta chain) was counted ten times or more. The antigen remains undetermined. This sample stems from a study of T cells in Graves' hyperthyroidism and ophthalmopathy. TCR beta CDR3 regions were amplified from RNA. HTBI primers drove first-round RT-PCR of the TCR CDR3. MiXCR was run by TCRdb on the multiplex PCR reads, yielding one entry per CDR3 protein. This table has more than 500,000 distinct CDR3 sequences, around 15% appearing once. Whole-study findings and limits: Model output signaled ophthalmopathy a median 6.5 months ahead of onset. Blood also held most thyroid clonotypes expanded beyond 0.001. A 13 V-J model separated ophthalmopathy from stable hyperthyroidism.

Exclusion of a patient resulted from uncontrolled infection, other autoimmune disease, pregnancy or lactation. This CDR3 is 13 amino acids long. Trimming removed 3 bases at V and 10 bases at J, with 13 bases between. From germline, CDR1 is SNHLY and CDR2 FYNNEI. The sample was blood. The chain carries TRBV2 and TRBJ2-1; D is undetermined. The clonotype was recovered from a woman aged 25 to 39 with Graves' hyperthyroidism. Here the CDR3 reads CASSEVMTREQFF. The DNA for the CDR3 is TGTGCCAGCAGTGAGGTGATGACAAGGGAGCAGTTCTTC.